The 27 T cell receptor beta chains reported below all come from one sample, sequenced in a study of T cells after yellow fever vaccination. MiXCR, run by TCRdb on the 5' RACE reads, gives a single entry per CDR3 protein. Counted here are hundreds of thousands of distinct CDR3 sequences, around an eighth occurring once; the ten biggest clones make up approximately 15%. Here the sequenced sample was PBMCs, taken on the day of the yellow fever booster vaccination. These receptors were collected from a man aged 25 to 40 who received the YFV17D yellow fever vaccine.

This clonotype appeared a few times. This chain uses TRBV5-4 with TRBJ2-3; D is undetermined. This CDR3 contains 15 residues. The ends were cut back, 0 bases at V and 4 bases at J, with 12 bases in the middle. Germline-derived CDR1 and CDR2 are SGHNT and YYREEE (reference sequence). CDR3 in DNA: TGTGCCAGCAGCTTGGGAAGCTTCCGGGCAGATACGCAGTATTTT. The encoded protein is CASSLGSFRADTQYF.

This clonotype was seen a few times. The chain couples TRBV20-1 to TRBJ2-4; D is possibly TRBD2 (6 bases). Trimming removed 6 bases from V and 3 bases from J, with 12 bases in between. CDR1 and CDR2 (germline): DFQATT, SNEGSKA (reference sequence). The CDR3 is 13 amino acids. This CDR3 is CSAPEGGKNIQYF. CDR3 DNA: TGCAGTGCCCCGGAGGGAGGCAAAAACATTCAGTACTTC.

In its sample, this clonotype was seen a few times. The chain carries TRBV3-1 and TRBJ2-1; the D is unclear. Trimming took 1 base from V and 0 from J, leaving 7 bases between them. This CDR3 comprises 15 residues. Germline loops: CDR1 LGHDT, CDR2 YNNKEL (reference sequence). This CDR3 reads CASSQGEFSYNEQFF. CDR3 bases: TGTGCCAGCAGCCAAGGAGAGTTCTCCTACAATGAGCAGTTCTTC.

This clonotype was counted only a few times. The gene calls are TRBV7-2 and TRBJ1-1; D may be TRBD1 (5 bases). CDR1 and CDR2 (germline): SGHTA, FQGNSA. CDR3 length: 15 residues. V was shortened by 2 bases and J by 3 bases, with 13 bases between the two germline ends. CDR3 sequence reads: CASSLIVGADTEAFF. The CDR3 nucleotides read TGTGCCAGCAGCTTAATTGTAGGGGCGGACACTGAAGCTTTCTTT.

This clonotype has just a few counts. V usage is TRBV11-2 and J usage is TRBJ1-2; maybe TRBD1 (6 bases). Germline CDR1 is SGHAT and CDR2 is FQNNGV. Trimming shortened V by 5 bases and J by 4 bases, and 14 bases separated the two germline ends. CDR3 length: 14 amino acids. The CDR3 coding sequence is TGTGCCAGCAGCACGCCCCAGGGGAGCTATGGCTACACCTTC. Its translation is CASSTPQGSYGYTF.

V and J are TRBV3-1 and TRBJ2-7; 8 bases line up with TRBD2. Per the germline V gene, CDR1 is LGHDT and CDR2 is YNNKEL (reference sequence). This CDR3 contains 13 residues. V gave up 3 bases and J gave up 4 bases; unmatched junction bases: 2. The CDR3 region has the DNA TGTGCCAGCAGCCAGACTAGCGATTACGAGCAGTACTTC. Its protein product is CASSQTSDYEQYF.

The chain carries TRBV12-3 or TRBV12-4 and TRBJ2-3, with D maybe TRBD2 (6 bases). The CDR3 sequence is 16 residues long. Trimming removed 3 bases at V and 5 bases at J, with 18 bases between. CDR3 sequence reads: CASSFGLAREVDTQYF. The CDR3 bases are TGTGCCAGCAGTTTTGGGCTAGCGAGAGAAGTAGATACGCAGTATTTT.

The J gene is TRBJ2-5, the V gene TRBV7-2; 8 nucleotides align to TRBD2. J gave up 5 bases and V 4 bases, and 12 bases lay outside the gene matches. Germline CDR1 and CDR2: SGHTA and FQGNSA. The CDR3 runs 16 residues. The CDR3 sequence: CASSSRGSGTGETQYF. The CDR3 nucleotides read TGTGCCAGCAGCTCCCGGGGTAGCGGGACCGGTGAGACCCAGTACTTC. Full variable domain (missing parts from reference TRBV7-2 and TRBJ2-5): GAGVSQSPSNKVTEKGKDVELRCDPISGHTALYWYRQSLGQGLEFLIYFQGNSAPDKSGLPSDRFSAERTGGSVSTLTIQRTQQEDSAVYLCASSSRGSGTGETQYFGPGTRLLVL.

This clonotype has a handful of counts. This chain links TRBV7-3 with TRBJ2-3; tentatively, D is TRBD1 or TRBD2 (5 bases each). V lost 2 bases and J 6 bases, leaving 18 bases between the germline ends. Per germline, CDR1 SGHTA and CDR2 FQGTGA. This CDR3 has 16 residues. In nucleotides, the CDR3 is TGTGCCAGCAGCTTATTGTCCGGGGCCGAGTTGGATACGCAGTATTTT. Translation gives CASSLLSGAELDTQYF.

In its sample, this clonotype was seen many times. This rearrangement joins TRBV20-1 to TRBJ2-1; 9 bases line up with TRBD2. Germline CDR1 DFQATT, CDR2 SNEGSKA (reference sequence). The CDR3 consists of 15 residues. V was pared by 6 bases and J by 2 bases, with 8 bases of the junction left unmatched. CDR3 amino acids: CSAPNSGSPYNEQFF. In DNA form, the CDR3 reads TGCAGTGCCCCAAATAGCGGGAGCCCCTACAATGAGCAGTTCTTC.

This clonotype occurred many times. The rearrangement uses TRBV10-2 and TRBJ2-7; D may be TRBD1 (6 bases). The ends were cut back, 8 bases at V and 5 bases at J, with 19 bases in the middle. The germline V gene has CDR1 WSHSY and CDR2 SAAADI. The CDR3 length is 14 residues. In DNA form, the CDR3 reads TGCGCCAGCTGGGACACCCAGTTCCAGGACGAGCAGTACTTC. It encodes CASWDTQFQDEQYF.

V gene TRBV6-6 combines with J gene TRBJ1-1; no reliable D call. Germline assignment: CDR1 MNHNY and CDR2 SVGAGI (reference sequence). Trimming removed 5 bases from V and 3 bases from J, with 7 bases in between. There are 12 residues in the CDR3. CDR3 sequence: CASSIQYTEAFF. CDR3 sequence (DNA): TGTGCCAGCAGTATTCAGTACACTGAAGCTTTCTTT.

This clonotype has ten or more counts. The chain couples TRBV12-3 or TRBV12-4 to TRBJ1-5; D call uncertain. V was cut by 3 bases and J by 3 bases, with 6 bases left in between. This CDR3 region has 13 residues. The CDR3 here is CASSLAHNQPQHF. In nucleotides, the CDR3 is TGTGCCAGCAGTTTGGCCCACAATCAGCCCCAGCATTTT.

In nucleotides, the CDR3 is TGTGCCAGCAGCTTGGCTGGACAGGGGACGAACACTGAAGCTTTCTTT. Translating it yields CASSLAGQGTNTEAFF. The chain uses TRBV5-6 and TRBJ1-1; 9 nucleotides align to TRBD1. The germline V gene has CDR1 SGHDT and CDR2 YYEEEE. V shed 0 bases and J 1 base; nucleotides not matched to a gene: 4. This CDR3 region has 16 residues.

The chain joins TRBV27 to TRBJ2-1; no firm D call. Trimming cost V 2 bases and J 10 bases, with 6 bases left between them. Germline V gene data show CDR1 as MNHEY and CDR2 as SMNVEV (reference sequence). There are 11 residues in the CDR3. The CDR3 bases are TGTGCCAGCAGTTTACCCCCGGAGCAGTTCTTC. Protein sequence: CASSLPPEQFF.

There are a few counts of this clonotype. The chain is built from TRBV20-1 and TRBJ2-6; 9 bases fit TRBD1. Trimming removed 4 bases from V and 11 bases from J; junction bases left unmatched: 3. The CDR3 is 12 amino acids. Germline CDR1 is DFQATT and CDR2 is SNEGSKA (reference sequence). CDR3 residues: CSATRDRDVLTF. The CDR3 nucleotides read TGCAGTGCTACCCGGGACAGGGACGTCCTGACTTTC.

This clonotype has just a few counts. The chain uses TRBV5-1 and TRBJ2-7, with D tentatively TRBD2 (6 bases). V was cut by 1 base and J by 5 bases, with 10 bases left in between. The CDR3 extends over 13 amino acids. Germline CDR1 reads SGHRS; CDR2 reads YFSETQ. Written as DNA, the CDR3 is TGCGCCAGCAGCTTGAGGTCGGGAGACGAGCAGTACTTC. It encodes CASSLRSGDEQYF.

This clonotype appeared a few times. CDR3 region: CSAVPGTGVNIQYF. The CDR3 DNA reads as TGCAGTGCGGTACCCGGGACAGGGGTAAACATTCAGTACTTC. This rearrangement joins TRBV20-1 to TRBJ2-4, with 10 bases identical to TRBD1. CDR3 size: 14 residues. Germline-derived CDR1 and CDR2 are DFQATT and SNEGSKA (reference sequence). V dropped 6 bases and J dropped 6; count of bases not matched to a gene: 8.

The chain employs TRBV20-1 and TRBJ2-5; D is possibly TRBD2 (5 bases). The CDR3 loop spans 13 amino acids. Germline lookup yields CDR1 DFQATT and CDR2 SNEGSKA (reference sequence). Trimming pared 6 bases from V and 0 bases from J, leaving 11 bases between. The CDR3 spells CSAPGVNQETQYF. For the CDR3, the DNA is TGCAGTGCCCCCGGGGTGAACCAAGAGACCCAGTACTTC.

This sequence joins TRBV29-1 and TRBJ2-3; D ambiguous. The CDR3 runs 11 residues. V was trimmed by 6 bases and J by 5 bases, leaving 9 bases between them. The germline CDR1 and CDR2 sequences are SQVTM and ANQGSEA. CDR3 loop: CSVDLEDTQYF. For the CDR3, the DNA is TGCAGCGTAGACCTAGAAGATACGCAGTATTTT.

This clonotype has only a few counts. The DNA of the CDR3 is TGTGCCAGCAGCTTGGGACAGGGGAATAGCAATCAGCCCCAGCATTTT. This translates into CASSLGQGNSNQPQHF. This chain connects TRBV7-2 to TRBJ1-5; 10 positions match TRBD1. The CDR3 totals 16 residues. Germline-derived CDR1 and CDR2 are SGHTA and FQGNSA. V was clipped by 3 bases and J by 0 bases; unmatched bases: 2.

This clonotype has a handful of counts. This rearrangement joins TRBV14 to TRBJ2-1, with 14 bases aligning to TRBD2. The CDR3 length is 17 residues. Germline-derived CDR1 and CDR2 are SGHDN and FVKESK. J was trimmed by 6 bases and V by 0 bases; bases with no gene match: 4. The chain's CDR3 is CASSQERGLAGVNEQFF. The CDR3 region has the DNA TGTGCCAGCAGCCAAGAAAGGGGACTAGCGGGAGTCAATGAGCAGTTCTTC.

There are a few counts of this clonotype. The genes are TRBV7-2 and TRBJ1-5; perhaps TRBD1 as D (5 bases). Germline CDR1 SGHTA, CDR2 FQGNSA. The CDR3 loop spans 13 amino acids. Between the trimmed V and J ends, which lost 8 bases and 6 bases, there was a span of 14 bases. Here the CDR3 reads CASGRGTSQPQHF. The CDR3 region has the DNA TGTGCCAGCGGGCGGGGGACCAGTCAGCCCCAGCATTTT.

This clonotype was seen only a few times. The rearrangement links TRBV5-6 to TRBJ2-7; unclear D gene. V lost 5 bases to trimming and J lost 5 bases, with 17 bases between them. Per germline, CDR1 SGHDT and CDR2 YYEEEE. The CDR3 has 14 amino acids. The CDR3 coding sequence is TGTGCCAGCAGTACGCTTACCCGGTCAAACGAGCAGTACTTC. Encoded protein: CASSTLTRSNEQYF.

This clonotype was seen repeatedly, ten times or more. CDR3 amino acids: CAISQGTNEKLFF. CDR3 nucleotides: TGTGCCATCAGCCAAGGGACAAATGAAAAACTGTTTTTT. This sequence joins TRBV10-3 and TRBJ1-4; D perhaps matches TRBD1 (6 bases). The germline gives CDR1 ENHRY, CDR2 SYGVKD. V lost 6 bases, J lost 5 bases, and 10 bases lay in between. This CDR3 is 13 amino acids long.

The gene calls are TRBV7-2 and TRBJ2-5; 13 bases fit TRBD2. This CDR3 comprises 16 residues. CDR1 is SGHTA, CDR2 FQGNSA, per germline. The V gene end was trimmed by 1 base and the J gene end by 3 bases; junction bases not matched to a gene: 2. This chain's CDR3 is CASSLGLAGGEETQYF. The CDR3 region has the DNA TGTGCCAGCAGCTTAGGACTAGCGGGAGGCGAAGAGACCCAGTACTTC.

This chain links TRBV11-3 with TRBJ2-1; TRBD2 is a possible D gene (6 bases). Per the germline V gene, CDR1 is SGHNT and CDR2 is YENEEA. This CDR3 has 15 residues. Trimming pared 2 bases from V and 9 bases from J, leaving 17 bases between. CDR3 sequence (DNA): TGTGCCAGCAGCTTACCCGGGAGCCCCTCCGGTGAGCAGTTCTTC. This encodes CASSLPGSPSGEQFF.